One and the same sample provided the 17 T cell receptor beta chains below, sequenced in a study of shared clonotypes between healthy human individuals. Terminally differentiated effector memory CD45RA+ cells were excluded by CCR7 positive selection of CD45RO-negative cells. The data were produced by immunoSEQ multiplex PCR, yet TCRdb's version contains in-frame clones alone and is incomplete. The sample gives nearly 2 million clones, about 94% of which show up once; approximately 1% is in the top ten. Sequencing was done on a sample of naive CD8+ T cells sorted from blood. The receptors here all came from a man younger than 35 in good health.

The chain is built from TRBV13 and TRBJ2-1; maybe TRBD1 (6 bases). Germline CDR1 and CDR2: PRHDT and FYEKMQ (reference sequence). The CDR3 length is 17 residues. Trimming took 5 bases from V and 4 from J, leaving 21 bases between them. The CDR3, as DNA: TGTGCCAGCAGCCAGGGGCCTGGCGCACAACAATACAATGAGCAGTTCTTC. Protein sequence: CASSQGPGAQQYNEQFF.

The CDR3, as DNA: TGTGCCAGCAGTTACTCGAAGCGCGGACTAGAAGCTTTCTTT. This sequence encodes CASSYSKRGLEAFF. The chain uses TRBV6-5 and TRBJ1-1; D unresolved. Germline CDR1 and CDR2: MNHEY and SVGAGI. V lost 0 bases and J lost 8, with 13 bases in between. The CDR3 has 14 residues.

The chain has TRBV9 and TRBJ1-2; D is perhaps TRBD1 (6 bases). V dropped 3 bases and J dropped 5 bases, with 20 bases sitting between them. Germline CDR1 reads SGDLS; CDR2 reads YYNGEE. The CDR3 sequence is 16 residues long. The CDR3 protein is CASSDGFGQLPYGYTF. The CDR3, as DNA: TGTGCCAGCAGCGATGGATTTGGACAGTTGCCTTATGGCTACACCTTC.

CDR3: CASRLAGGADEQYF. CDR3 coding DNA: TGTGCCAGCAGACTAGCAGGGGGCGCCGACGAGCAGTACTTC. The genes are TRBV13 and TRBJ2-7; 8 bases line up with TRBD1. CDR1 is PRHDT and CDR2 is FYEKMQ in the germline V gene (reference sequence). J gave up 5 bases and V 6 bases, and 9 bases lay outside the gene matches. The CDR3 has 14 amino acids.

Here the CDR3 DNA reads TGCGCCAGCAGCCAAGGCGGGAGTTGGGGGAACACTGAAGCTTTCTTT. This encodes CASSQGGSWGNTEAFF. J is TRBJ1-1 and V is TRBV4-3, with D uncertain. CDR1 is LGHNA, CDR2 YSLEER, per germline. V lost 1 base and J lost 1, with 13 bases in between. There are 16 residues in the CDR3.

The V call is TRBV28, the J call TRBJ1-5; D unclear. The CDR3 sequence is 17 residues long. The V end lost 7 bases, the J end lost 3 bases, and 22 bases lay between the germline ends. In germline, CDR1 is MDHEN, CDR2 SYDVKM. CDR3: CASTPQAEAFLNQPQHF. CDR3 in DNA: TGTGCCAGCACCCCCCAGGCGGAGGCCTTCCTCAATCAGCCCCAGCATTTT.

The V call is TRBV29-1, the J call TRBJ2-3; TRBD1 matches at 9 bases. The CDR3 has 15 residues. Germline loops: CDR1 SQVTM, CDR2 ANQGSEA. Trimming took 7 bases from V and 2 from J; bases not matched to a gene: 10. The CDR3 protein is CSGRTGAHYTDTQYF. CDR3 nucleotides: TGCAGCGGAAGGACAGGGGCGCACTACACAGATACGCAGTATTTT.

On this clone: This sample also contains other DNA sequences that code for the same CDR3. The chain employs TRBV6-5 and TRBJ2-2, with D possibly called TRBD1 or TRBD2 (6 bases each). From germline, CDR1 is MNHEY and CDR2 SVGAGI. V lost 0 bases and J lost 5, with 10 bases in between. The CDR3 consists of 15 residues. The CDR3 is CASSYSVGGTGELFF. CDR3 coding DNA: TGTGCCAGCAGTTACTCTGTAGGGGGGACCGGGGAGCTGTTTTTT.

This clone was counted a single time. In DNA form, the CDR3 reads TGCAGCGTTGATACGGGGCCCGGGGAGCTGTTTTTT. It codes for CSVDTGPGELFF. The V and J genes are TRBV29-1 and TRBJ2-2; D may correspond to TRBD1 or TRBD2 (5 bases each). The CDR3 is 12 residues long. V was clipped by 3 bases and J by 6 bases, with 8 bases between them. Germline V lookup: CDR1 SQVTM, CDR2 ANQGSEA.

The rearrangement uses TRBV4-1 and TRBJ2-5; D remains ambiguous. This CDR3 spans 15 amino acids. V lost 0 bases and J 2 bases, leaving 10 bases between the germline ends. Germline values: CDR1 MGHRA, CDR2 YSYEKL. The CDR3 reads CASSQDGLEQETQYF. The CDR3 bases are TGCGCCAGCAGCCAAGATGGGCTAGAACAAGAGACCCAGTACTTC.

This clone came up once. The DNA for the CDR3 is TGTGCCAGCAGAACCTTGGCAGATACGCAGTATTTT. Translation gives CASRTLADTQYF. The V call is TRBV27, the J call TRBJ2-3, with unresolved D. CDR3 length: 12 amino acids. Trimming removed 6 bases from V and 4 bases from J, with 8 bases in between. The germline V gene encodes CDR1 MNHEY and CDR2 SMNVEV (reference sequence).

The chain joins TRBV5-6 to TRBJ2-3; 8 bases match TRBD2. The CDR3 has 14 residues. CDR1 and CDR2 from the germline V gene are SGHDT and YYEEEE. Trimming removed 0 bases from V and 4 bases from J; junction bases left unmatched: 1. The CDR3 region has the DNA TGTGCCAGCAGCTTGGCGGGAGGGGCAGATACGCAGTATTTT. This gives the protein CASSLAGGADTQYF.

The chain carries TRBV5-1 and TRBJ1-1; D may be TRBD1 (6 bases). The CDR3 contains 14 residues. Germline V gene data show CDR1 as SGHRS and CDR2 as YFSETQ. Trimming removed 4 bases from V and 3 bases from J, with 13 bases in between. The CDR3 bases are TGCGCCAGCAGCGATCGGGACACTTACACTGAAGCTTTCTTT. This gives the protein CASSDRDTYTEAFF.

The gene calls are TRBV7-8 and TRBJ2-7; D is undetermined. V was cut by 6 bases and J by 7 bases, with 16 bases left in between. Germline V gene lookup returns CDR1 SGHVS and CDR2 FQNEAQ. The CDR3 covers 13 residues. The CDR3 DNA reads TGTGCCAGCAGTCCGGTTAATTTGGGGGAGCAGTACTTC. It codes for CASSPVNLGEQYF.

The chain has TRBV19 and TRBJ1-1; D is ambiguous. This CDR3 region has 14 residues. Germline assignment: CDR1 LNHDA and CDR2 SQIVND (reference sequence). Between the trimmed V and J ends, which lost 3 bases and 6 bases, there was a span of 14 bases. As DNA, the CDR3 is TGTGCCAGTAGTATGTCGTATCGTTGGCCTGAAGCTTTCTTT. The encoded protein is CASSMSYRWPEAFF.

The rearrangement uses TRBV2 and TRBJ2-2, with TRBD2 matching 10 bases. The CDR3 length is 16 residues. The V gene end was trimmed by 2 bases and the J gene end by 7 bases; junction bases not matched to a gene: 7. CDR1 is SNHLY and CDR2 is FYNNEI in the germline V gene. The CDR3 protein is CASSELGIAGGGELFF. The CDR3 nucleotides read TGTGCCAGCAGTGAATTGGGGATAGCGGGAGGCGGGGAGCTGTTTTTT.

On this clone: The same CDR3 also results from other DNA sequences found in this sample. V gene TRBV7-8 combines with J gene TRBJ2-7; D call uncertain. CDR3 length: 13 amino acids. The V end lost 2 bases, the J end lost 1 base, and 6 bases lay between the germline ends. The germline V gene encodes CDR1 SGHVS and CDR2 FQNEAQ. This chain's CDR3 is CASSLRESYEQYF. In DNA form, the CDR3 reads TGTGCCAGCAGCTTACGAGAGTCCTACGAGCAGTACTTC.